The T cell receptor (beta chain) described here comes from a study of T cell responses to AZD1222 COVID-19 vaccine. Per the germline V gene, CDR1 is LNHNV and CDR2 is YYDKDF (reference sequence). Germline trimming cut 3 bases from V and 5 bases from J; bases unmatched to any gene: 5. The CDR3 consists of 14 residues. Notes on the study in general: The study found Spike-specific TCR breadth and depth rose after two AZD1222 doses. A mostly white British donor set with more females was recruited, and clonal diversity was possibly underestimated. As reported, nearly half of all spike-specific TCRs target variant regions that are unmutated. Researchers took repertoire samples only after the peak T cell response had come.

Only in-frame clones appear in the TCRdb table, and some are missing; sequencing was by immunoSEQ multiplex PCR. The profile covers 50,000 to 65,000 clones, with roughly 89% appearing a single time and just under 5% taken by the ten largest. Worth noting for this clone: The target antigen is unknown.

The source was peripheral blood, collected on day 0 of AZD1222 vaccination. This chain links TRBV15 with TRBJ1-1, with 8 bases aligning to TRBD1. This clonotype originated in an adult in good health. The CDR3 coding sequence is TGTGCCACCAGCAGTCTCAGGGGGCGAACTGAAGCTTTCTTT. Translation gives CATSSLRGRTEAFF.